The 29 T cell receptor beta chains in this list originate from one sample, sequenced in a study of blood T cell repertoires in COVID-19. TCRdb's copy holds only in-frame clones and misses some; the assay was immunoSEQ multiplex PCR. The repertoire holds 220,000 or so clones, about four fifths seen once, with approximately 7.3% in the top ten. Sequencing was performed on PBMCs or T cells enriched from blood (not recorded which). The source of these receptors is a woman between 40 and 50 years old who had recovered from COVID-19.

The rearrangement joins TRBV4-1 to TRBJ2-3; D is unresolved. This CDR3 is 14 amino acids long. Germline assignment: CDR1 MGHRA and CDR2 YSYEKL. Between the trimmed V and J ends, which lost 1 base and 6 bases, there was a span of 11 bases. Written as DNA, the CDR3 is TGCGCCAGCAGCCAAGCGAGCGATTCGGATACGCAGTATTTT. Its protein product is CASSQASDSDTQYF.

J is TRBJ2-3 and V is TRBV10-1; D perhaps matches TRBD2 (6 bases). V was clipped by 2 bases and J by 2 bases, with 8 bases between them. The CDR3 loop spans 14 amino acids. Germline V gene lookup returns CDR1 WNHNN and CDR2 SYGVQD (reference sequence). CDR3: CASSEASATDTQYF. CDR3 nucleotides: TGCGCCAGCAGTGAGGCTAGCGCCACAGATACGCAGTATTTT.

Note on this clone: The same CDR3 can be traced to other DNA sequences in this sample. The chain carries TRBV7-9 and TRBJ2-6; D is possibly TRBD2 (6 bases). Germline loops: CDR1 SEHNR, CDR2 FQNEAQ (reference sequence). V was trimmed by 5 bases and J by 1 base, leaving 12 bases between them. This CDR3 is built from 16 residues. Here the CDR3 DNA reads TGTGCCAGCAGCCCCACGCGGGGTTCTGGGGCCAACGTCCTGACTTTC. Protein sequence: CASSPTRGSGANVLTF.

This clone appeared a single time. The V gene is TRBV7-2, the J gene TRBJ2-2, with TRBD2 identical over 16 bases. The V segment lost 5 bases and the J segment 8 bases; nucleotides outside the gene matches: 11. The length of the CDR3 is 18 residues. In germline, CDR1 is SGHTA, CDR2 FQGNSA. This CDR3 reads CASSTGTSGRASGGELFF. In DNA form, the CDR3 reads TGTGCCAGCAGCACCGGGACTAGCGGGAGGGCCAGTGGGGGGGAGCTGTTTTTT.

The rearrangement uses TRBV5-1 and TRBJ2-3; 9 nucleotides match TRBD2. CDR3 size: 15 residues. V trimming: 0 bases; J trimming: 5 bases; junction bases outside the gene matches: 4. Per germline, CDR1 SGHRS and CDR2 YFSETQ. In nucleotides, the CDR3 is TGCGCCAGCAGCTTGGCCGGCGGGAGGGGAGATACGCAGTATTTT. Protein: CASSLAGGRGDTQYF.

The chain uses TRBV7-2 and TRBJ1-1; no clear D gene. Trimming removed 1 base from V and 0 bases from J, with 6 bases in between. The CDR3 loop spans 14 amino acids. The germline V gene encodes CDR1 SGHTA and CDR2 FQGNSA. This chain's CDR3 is CASSLVAVNTEAFF. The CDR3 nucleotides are TGTGCCAGCAGCTTAGTAGCAGTGAACACTGAAGCTTTCTTT.

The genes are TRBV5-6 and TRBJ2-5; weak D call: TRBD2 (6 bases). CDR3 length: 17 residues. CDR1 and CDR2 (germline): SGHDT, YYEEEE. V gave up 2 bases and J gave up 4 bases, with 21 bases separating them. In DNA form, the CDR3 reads TGTGCCAGCAGCTTCAAAGGAGGGGCCAGGGAAGGAGAGACCCAGTACTTC. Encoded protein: CASSFKGGAREGETQYF.

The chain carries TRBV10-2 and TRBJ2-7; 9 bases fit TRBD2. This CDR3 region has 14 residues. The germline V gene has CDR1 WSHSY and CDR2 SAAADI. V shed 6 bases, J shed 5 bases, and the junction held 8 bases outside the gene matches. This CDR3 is CASRDLAGDHEQYV. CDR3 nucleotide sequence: TGCGCCAGCAGGGATTTAGCGGGAGATCACGAGCAGTACGTC.

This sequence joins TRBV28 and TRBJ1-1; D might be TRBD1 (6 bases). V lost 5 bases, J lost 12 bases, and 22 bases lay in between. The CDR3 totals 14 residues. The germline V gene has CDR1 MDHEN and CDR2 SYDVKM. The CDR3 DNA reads TGTGCCAGCAGTCCCACCGGGACACCCATGCCGTCTTTCTTT. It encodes CASSPTGTPMPSFF.

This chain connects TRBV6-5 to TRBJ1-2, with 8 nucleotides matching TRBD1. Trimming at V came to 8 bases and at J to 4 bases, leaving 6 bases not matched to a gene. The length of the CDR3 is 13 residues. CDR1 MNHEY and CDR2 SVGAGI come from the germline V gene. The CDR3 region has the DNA TGTGCCAGCCGCCGGGACAGGCTCTATGGCTACACCTTC. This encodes CASRRDRLYGYTF.

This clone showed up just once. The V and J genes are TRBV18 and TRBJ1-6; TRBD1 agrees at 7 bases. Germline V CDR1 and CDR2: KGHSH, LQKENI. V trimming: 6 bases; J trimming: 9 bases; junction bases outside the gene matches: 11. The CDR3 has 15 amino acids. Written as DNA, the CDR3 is TGTGCCAGCTCCCGTGGGACAGCCGACGGTTCACCCCTCCACTTT. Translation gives CASSRGTADGSPLHF. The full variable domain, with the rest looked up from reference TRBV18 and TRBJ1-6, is NAGVMQNPRHLVRRRGQEARLRCSPMKGHSHVYWYRQLPEEGLKFMVYLQKENIIDESGMPKERFSAEFPKEGPSILRIQQVVRGDSAAYFCASSRGTADGSPLHFGNGTRLTVT.

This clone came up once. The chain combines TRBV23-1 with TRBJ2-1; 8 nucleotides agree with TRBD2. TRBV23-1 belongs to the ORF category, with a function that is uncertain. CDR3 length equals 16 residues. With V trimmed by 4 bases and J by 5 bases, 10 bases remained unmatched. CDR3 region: CASSRKSGSSHNEQFF. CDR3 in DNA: TGCGCCAGCAGTCGTAAGAGCGGGAGCTCTCACAATGAGCAGTTCTTC.

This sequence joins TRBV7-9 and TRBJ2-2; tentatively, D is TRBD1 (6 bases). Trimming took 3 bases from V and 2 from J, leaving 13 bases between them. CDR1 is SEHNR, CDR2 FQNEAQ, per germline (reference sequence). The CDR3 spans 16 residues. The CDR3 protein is CASSFFTGYNTGELFF. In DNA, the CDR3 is TGTGCCAGCAGCTTCTTCACAGGGTATAACACCGGGGAGCTGTTTTTT. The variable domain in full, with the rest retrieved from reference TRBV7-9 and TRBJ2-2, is DTGVSQNPRHKITKRGQNVTFRCDPISEHNRLYWYRQTLGQGPEFLTYFQNEAQLEKSRLLSDRFSAERPKGSFSTLEIQRTEQGDSAMYLCASSFFTGYNTGELFFGEGSRLTVL.

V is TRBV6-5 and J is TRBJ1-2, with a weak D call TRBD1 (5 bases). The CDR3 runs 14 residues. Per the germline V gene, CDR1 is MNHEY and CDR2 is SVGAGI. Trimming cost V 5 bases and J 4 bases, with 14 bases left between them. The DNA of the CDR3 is TGTGCCAGCAGTAGGGGCGGGGAGCTCTATGGCTACACCTTC. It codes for CASSRGGELYGYTF.

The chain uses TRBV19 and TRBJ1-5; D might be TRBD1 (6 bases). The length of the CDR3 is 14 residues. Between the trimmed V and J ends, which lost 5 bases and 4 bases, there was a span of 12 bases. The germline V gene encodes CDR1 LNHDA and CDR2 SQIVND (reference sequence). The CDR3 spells CASSEQGKNQPQHF. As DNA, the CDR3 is TGTGCCAGTAGTGAACAGGGCAAAAATCAGCCCCAGCATTTT.

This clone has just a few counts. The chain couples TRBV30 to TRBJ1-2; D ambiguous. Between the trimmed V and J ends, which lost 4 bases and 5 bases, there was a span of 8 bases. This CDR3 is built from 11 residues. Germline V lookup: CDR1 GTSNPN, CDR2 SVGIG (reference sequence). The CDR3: CAWKQTYGYTF. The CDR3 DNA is TGTGCCTGGAAACAAACGTATGGCTACACCTTC.

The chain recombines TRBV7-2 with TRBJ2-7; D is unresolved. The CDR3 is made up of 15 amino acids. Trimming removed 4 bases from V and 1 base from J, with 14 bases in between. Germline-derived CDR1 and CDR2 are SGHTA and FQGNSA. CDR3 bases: TGTGCCAGCAGCTCCTCCCACAGCAATTCCTACGAGCAGTACTTC. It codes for CASSSSHSNSYEQYF.

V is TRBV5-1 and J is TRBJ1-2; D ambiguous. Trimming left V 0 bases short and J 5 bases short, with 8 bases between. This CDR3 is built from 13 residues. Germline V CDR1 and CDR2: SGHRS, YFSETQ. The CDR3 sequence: CASSLESVYGYTF. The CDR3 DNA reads TGCGCCAGCAGCTTGGAATCCGTGTATGGCTACACCTTC. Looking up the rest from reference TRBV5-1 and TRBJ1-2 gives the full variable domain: KAGVTQTPRYLIKTRGQQVTLSCSPISGHRSVSWYQQTPGQGLQFLFEYFSETQRNKGNFPGRFSGRQFSNSRSEMNVSTLELGDSALYLCASSLESVYGYTFGSGTRLTVV.

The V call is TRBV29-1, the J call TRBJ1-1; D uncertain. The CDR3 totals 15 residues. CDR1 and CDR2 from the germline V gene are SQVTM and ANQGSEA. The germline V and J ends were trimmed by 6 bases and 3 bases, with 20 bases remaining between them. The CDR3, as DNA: TGCAGCGTCCTCGGAGGGTCTCGGGGTTACACTGAAGCTTTCTTT. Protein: CSVLGGSRGYTEAFF.

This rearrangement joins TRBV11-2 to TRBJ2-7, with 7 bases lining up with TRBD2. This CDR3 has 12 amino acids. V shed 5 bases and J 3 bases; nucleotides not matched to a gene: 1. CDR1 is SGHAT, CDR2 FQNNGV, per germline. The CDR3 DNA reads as TGTGCCAGCAGCCGGACTAGCTACGAGCAGTACGTC. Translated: CASSRTSYEQYV.

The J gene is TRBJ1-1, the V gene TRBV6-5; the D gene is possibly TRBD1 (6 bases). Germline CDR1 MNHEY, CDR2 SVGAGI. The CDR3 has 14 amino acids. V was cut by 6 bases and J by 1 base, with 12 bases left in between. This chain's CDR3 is CASSRTEPNTEAFF. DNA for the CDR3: TGTGCCAGCAGCCGGACAGAGCCGAACACTGAAGCTTTCTTT.

CDR3 loop: CASSFPRYEQYF. The CDR3 DNA reads as TGTGCCAGCAGCTTCCCCAGGTACGAGCAGTACTTC. This chain joins TRBV7-2 and TRBJ2-7; unclear D gene. Trimming cost V 3 bases and J 4 bases, with 7 bases left between them. The CDR3 contains 12 residues. From germline, CDR1 is SGHTA and CDR2 FQGNSA.

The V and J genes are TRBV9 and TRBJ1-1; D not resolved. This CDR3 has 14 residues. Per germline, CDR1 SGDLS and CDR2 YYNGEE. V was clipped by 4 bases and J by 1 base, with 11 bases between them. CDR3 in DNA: TGTGCCAGCAGCCCGATGCCAGGGAACACTGAAGCTTTCTTT. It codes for CASSPMPGNTEAFF. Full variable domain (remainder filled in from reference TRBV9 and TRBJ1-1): DSGVTQTPKHLITATGQRVTLRCSPRSGDLSVYWYQQSLDQGLQFLIQYYNGEERAKGNILERFSAQQFPDLHSELNLSSLELGDSALYFCASSPMPGNTEAFFGQGTRLTVV.

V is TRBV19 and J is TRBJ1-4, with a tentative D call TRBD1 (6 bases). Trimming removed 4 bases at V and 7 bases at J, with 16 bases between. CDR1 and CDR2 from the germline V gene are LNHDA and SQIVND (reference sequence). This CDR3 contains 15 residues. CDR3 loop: CASSTPGGRGEKLFF. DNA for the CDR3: TGTGCCAGTAGTACCCCTGGGGGCCGGGGTGAAAAACTGTTTTTT.

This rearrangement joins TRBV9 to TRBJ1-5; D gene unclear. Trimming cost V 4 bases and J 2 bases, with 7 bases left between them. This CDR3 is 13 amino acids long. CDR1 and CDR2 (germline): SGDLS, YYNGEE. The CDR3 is CASSPGGNQPQHF. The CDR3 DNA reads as TGTGCCAGCAGCCCCGGGGGCAATCAGCCCCAGCATTTT.

CDR3 region: CASSLRVWYDAAFF. The CDR3 region has the DNA TGTGCCAGCAGTTTAAGAGTATGGTACGATGCAGCTTTCTTT. The chain recombines TRBV28 with TRBJ1-1; D not certain. This CDR3 contains 14 residues. Trimming left V 2 bases short and J 10 bases short, with 17 bases between. Germline V gene lookup returns CDR1 MDHEN and CDR2 SYDVKM.

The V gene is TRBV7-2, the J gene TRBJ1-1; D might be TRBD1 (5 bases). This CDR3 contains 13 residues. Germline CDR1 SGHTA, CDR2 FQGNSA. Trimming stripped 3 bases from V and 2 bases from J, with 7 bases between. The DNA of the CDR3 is TGTGCCAGCAGCTTGACAGCCAACACTGAAGCTTTCTTT. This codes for CASSLTANTEAFF.

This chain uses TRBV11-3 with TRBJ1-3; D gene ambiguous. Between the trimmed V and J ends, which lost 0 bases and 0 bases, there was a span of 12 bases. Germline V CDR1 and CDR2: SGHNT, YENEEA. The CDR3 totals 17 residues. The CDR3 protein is CASSLELLGSSGNTIYF. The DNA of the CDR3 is TGTGCCAGCAGCTTAGAGTTGCTGGGGAGCTCTGGAAACACCATATATTTT.

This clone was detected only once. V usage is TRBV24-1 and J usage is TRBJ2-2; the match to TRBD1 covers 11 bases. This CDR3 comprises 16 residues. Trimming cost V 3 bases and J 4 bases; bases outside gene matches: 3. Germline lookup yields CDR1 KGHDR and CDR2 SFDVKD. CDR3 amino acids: CATSDPGQGATGELFF. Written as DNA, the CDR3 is TGTGCCACCAGTGATCCCGGACAGGGGGCCACCGGGGAGCTGTTTTTT.